Listed here are 27 T cell receptor beta chains from one sample, sequenced in a study of neurological immune-mediated disorders. MiXCR, run by TCRdb on the 5' RACE reads, gives a single entry per CDR3 protein. The sample comprises 77,000 or so distinct CDR3 sequences, around 9.9% of which are singletons, and 1.7% rests with the top ten. Material for sequencing was PBMCs. Receptors originate from a middle-aged man in good health.

In this sample, this clonotype turned up many times. V usage is TRBV6-5 and J usage is TRBJ2-5, with D maybe TRBD1 (5 bases). V shed 6 bases and J shed 3 bases, with 17 bases lying between them. Looked up from germline, CDR1 is MNHEY and CDR2 is SVGAGI. The CDR3 spans 15 residues. The CDR3 bases are TGTGCCAGCAGCCGGTGGGGCGACTCGAAAGAGACCCAGTACTTC. Amino acids: CASSRWGDSKETQYF.

This clonotype was observed at least ten times. CDR3 in DNA: TGTGCCAGCAGCGGCATAGAGGGACATTTCTACGAGCAGTACTTC. Its translation: CASSGIEGHFYEQYF. The rearrangement links TRBV11-2 to TRBJ2-7, with a weak D call TRBD1 (6 bases). The germline V and J ends were trimmed by 5 bases and 3 bases, with 17 bases remaining between them. The CDR3 length is 15 residues. Germline V gene lookup returns CDR1 SGHAT and CDR2 FQNNGV.

A remark on this clonotype: A read error may explain this, as a much larger clone is one base away. The genes are TRBV29-1 and TRBJ1-3; D not resolved. V lost 6 bases, J lost 6 bases, and 12 bases lay in between. Germline V lookup: CDR1 SQVTM, CDR2 ANQGSEA. The CDR3 runs 12 residues. The CDR3 reads CSVISPVNTIYF. The DNA for the CDR3 is TGCAGCGTAATAAGCCCCGTAAACACCATATATTTT.

The sample holds many counts of this clonotype. This chain joins TRBV20-1 and TRBJ2-5; possibly TRBD2 for D (6 bases). CDR3 size: 14 residues. Germline assignment: CDR1 DFQATT and CDR2 SNEGSKA (reference sequence). V was trimmed by 3 bases and J by 0 bases, leaving 11 bases between them. CDR3 nucleotide sequence: TGCAGTGCTAGCCTGGCGGGAAACCAAGAGACCCAGTACTTC. It encodes CSASLAGNQETQYF.

This clonotype was seen repeatedly, ten times or more. The V call is TRBV4-2, the J call TRBJ1-6, with 9 bases that match TRBD1. V trimming: 1 base; J trimming: 8 bases; junction bases outside the gene matches: 6. The CDR3 loop spans 16 amino acids. Germline V gives CDR1 LGHNA, CDR2 YNFKEQ. The CDR3 DNA sequence: TGTGCCAGCAGCCAAGGACCTACAGGGGGCCATTCACCCCTCCACTTT. This codes for CASSQGPTGGHSPLHF.

This clonotype was detected ten times or more. The rearrangement joins TRBV14 to TRBJ2-3; TRBD2 is a possible D gene (5 bases). CDR3 length equals 13 residues. Germline V gives CDR1 SGHDN, CDR2 FVKESK. V lost 8 bases, J lost 3 bases, and 12 bases lay in between. The DNA of the CDR3 is TGTGCCAGCTCACCCCCGGGGACAGATACGCAGTATTTT. Translation gives CASSPPGTDTQYF.

This clonotype has ten or more counts. The chain has TRBV20-1 and TRBJ2-7; TRBD1 matches 11 bases. Germline V lookup: CDR1 DFQATT, CDR2 SNEGSKA (reference sequence). This CDR3 comprises 15 residues. V dropped 5 bases and J dropped 7; count of bases not matched to a gene: 13. The CDR3 reads CSASRIGQGAQEQYF. Written as DNA, the CDR3 is TGCAGTGCTTCACGTATCGGACAGGGGGCTCAAGAGCAGTACTTC.

This clonotype was found many times. This chain links TRBV6-2 or TRBV6-3 with TRBJ2-7; tentative D call: TRBD2 (5 bases). The CDR3 totals 12 residues. Trimming shortened V by 5 bases and J by 1 base, and 6 bases separated the two germline ends. Germline assignment: CDR1 MNHEY and CDR2 SVGEGT. The CDR3 sequence is CASSRTSYEQYF. The CDR3 DNA sequence: TGTGCCAGCAGTCGGACTTCCTACGAGCAGTACTTC.

This clonotype appeared many times. The chain combines TRBV5-1 with TRBJ2-4; possible D gene TRBD1, 6 bases. Germline CDR1 is SGHRS and CDR2 is YFSETQ. This CDR3 contains 16 residues. The ends were cut back, 0 bases at V and 3 bases at J, with 13 bases in the middle. DNA of the CDR3: TGCGCCAGCAGCTTGGTGGGTTTGGACAGCAAAAACATTCAGTACTTC. It is translated as CASSLVGLDSKNIQYF.

This clonotype was counted at least ten times. The chain is built from TRBV7-3 and TRBJ2-3, with 9 nucleotides matching TRBD2. The CDR3 has 14 residues. The germline V gene has CDR1 SGHTA and CDR2 FQGTGA. Trimming removed 6 bases from V and 3 bases from J; junction bases left unmatched: 4. As DNA, the CDR3 is TGTGCCAGCAGTTTAGCGGGGGAGACAGATACGCAGTATTTT. Its translation is CASSLAGETDTQYF. The variable domain in full, completed from reference TRBV7-3 and TRBJ2-3, reads GAGVSQTPSNKVTEKGKYVELRCDPISGHTALYWYRQSLGQGPEFLIYFQGTGAADDSGLPNDRFFAVRPEGSVSTLKIQRTERGDSAVYLCASSLAGETDTQYFGPGTRLTVL.

This clonotype was counted ten times or more. The J gene is TRBJ2-2, the V gene TRBV7-9, with no clear D. Trimming removed 3 bases from V and 2 bases from J, with 10 bases in between. Looked up from germline, CDR1 is SEHNR and CDR2 is FQNEAQ (reference sequence). The CDR3 is 15 amino acids. DNA of the CDR3: TGTGCCAGCAGCTTTACCAGGTTAAACACCGGGGAGCTGTTTTTT. Its protein product is CASSFTRLNTGELFF. Complete variable domain (other parts from reference TRBV7-9 and TRBJ2-2): DTGVSQNPRHKITKRGQNVTFRCDPISEHNRLYWYRQTLGQGPEFLTYFQNEAQLEKSRLLSDRFSAERPKGSFSTLEIQRTEQGDSAMYLCASSFTRLNTGELFFGEGSRLTVL.

This clonotype was observed many times. This rearrangement joins TRBV7-8 to TRBJ2-1; the D is unclear. Looked up from germline, CDR1 is SGHVS and CDR2 is FQNEAQ. Trimming took off 2 bases at V and 8 bases at J, with 4 bases between the two ends. CDR3 length equals 11 residues. CDR3 coding DNA: TGTGCCAGCAGCTTAACTGATGAGCAGTTCTTC. Translated: CASSLTDEQFF.

This clonotype was counted many times. The chain links TRBV28 to TRBJ2-1; D might be TRBD2 (6 bases). V lost 6 bases to trimming and J lost 9 bases, with 21 bases between them. The length of the CDR3 is 15 residues. Germline V gene sequence: CDR1 MDHEN, CDR2 SYDVKM. The CDR3 loop is CASSRMMGRGVEQFF. CDR3 nucleotides: TGTGCCAGCAGCCGTATGATGGGGCGCGGGGTTGAGCAGTTCTTC. Using reference TRBV28 and TRBJ2-1 for the parts outside the CDR3, the full variable domain is DVKVTQSSRYLVKRTGEKVFLECVQDMDHENMFWYRQDPGLGLRLIYFSYDVKMKEKGDIPEGYSVSREKKERFSLILESASTNQTSMYLCASSRMMGRGVEQFFGPGTRLTVL.

About this clonotype itself: Germline is not matched at one junction end, which may reflect a read error. The chain combines TRBV24-1 with TRBJ2-2, with 8 bases lining up with TRBD2. The CDR3 consists of 15 residues. Per the germline V gene, CDR1 is KGHDR and CDR2 is SFDVKD. Written as DNA, the CDR3 is TGTGCCACCAGTTATACGGGGGGGCCAACCGGGGATCTGTTTTTT. It yields the protein CATSYTGGPTGDLFF.

This clonotype came up many times. The J gene is TRBJ2-7, the V gene TRBV20-1; TRBD2 might be the D (5 bases). Trimming removed 5 bases at V and 3 bases at J, with 17 bases between. Germline CDR1 is DFQATT and CDR2 is SNEGSKA (reference sequence). The CDR3 length is 14 residues. This CDR3 reads CSALFASGYYEQYF. For the CDR3, the DNA is TGCAGTGCTCTTTTCGCAAGCGGATACTACGAGCAGTACTTC.

In this sample, this clonotype turned up many times. The rearrangement joins TRBV6-5 to TRBJ1-1; D is unresolved. Trimming took 8 bases from V and 3 from J, leaving 16 bases between them. CDR1 and CDR2 (germline): MNHEY, SVGAGI. CDR3 length: 14 residues. The CDR3 spells CASSTQSDYTEAFF. The CDR3 coding sequence is TGTGCCAGCTCAACACAAAGTGACTACACTGAAGCTTTCTTT.

This clonotype was detected ten times or more. The CDR3 DNA sequence: TGTGCCACCAGTGCTCCGGGCGGAGAGACCCAGTACTTC. Amino acid sequence: CATSAPGGETQYF. This chain joins TRBV24-1 and TRBJ2-5; D is uncertain. Germline V gives CDR1 KGHDR, CDR2 SFDVKD. Trimming removed 5 bases from V and 4 bases from J, with 10 bases in between. The CDR3 contains 13 residues.

A remark on this clonotype: A much larger clonotype is one base distant, so this may be a read error. The genes are TRBV27 and TRBJ2-3, with D perhaps TRBD1 (6 bases). Germline CDR1 MNHEY, CDR2 SMNVEV (reference sequence). Trimming cost V 5 bases and J 3 bases, with 21 bases left between them. CDR3 size: 17 residues. The CDR3 DNA reads as TGTGCCAGCAGTAGACGCGTGGGGGCCTCGGGAACAGATACGCAGTATTTT. The encoded protein is CASSRRVGASGTDTQYF.

This clonotype was detected ten times or more. The chain combines TRBV20-1 with TRBJ1-3; no clear D gene. The germline V gene encodes CDR1 DFQATT and CDR2 SNEGSKA (reference sequence). CDR3 length: 14 amino acids. V was shortened by 0 bases and J by 1 base, with 7 bases between the two germline ends. The CDR3 coding sequence is TGCAGTGCTAGAGATGCCCCATCTGGAAACACCATATATTTT. Its translation is CSARDAPSGNTIYF.

This clonotype was observed at least ten times. The CDR3 DNA sequence: TGCGCCAGCAGCTTGGACCGGGACCGCTACGAGCAGTACTTC. This translates into CASSLDRDRYEQYF. The chain couples TRBV5-1 to TRBJ2-7; D tentatively reads TRBD1 or TRBD2 (5 bases each). The CDR3 is made up of 14 amino acids. Trimming shortened V by 0 bases and J by 3 bases, and 10 bases separated the two germline ends. The V gene's germline CDR1 is SGHRS and CDR2 YFSETQ.

This clonotype was found many times. CDR3 protein: CASRSGGPKDTQYF. CDR3 bases: TGCGCCAGCAGATCGGGAGGGCCTAAGGATACGCAGTATTTT. The J gene is TRBJ2-3, the V gene TRBV5-1; TRBD2 matches at 8 bases. Germline V lookup: CDR1 SGHRS, CDR2 YFSETQ. Trimming at V came to 5 bases and at J to 6 bases, leaving 8 bases not matched to a gene. The CDR3 loop spans 14 amino acids.

This clonotype was picked up many times. Because it lacks the conserved phenylalanine or tryptophan at the end, this CDR3 is likely a read error. This chain connects TRBV15 to TRBJ2-1, with 9 bases matching TRBD2. The germline CDR1 and CDR2 sequences are LNHNV and YYDKDF (reference sequence). V was clipped by 0 bases and J by 4 bases; unmatched bases: 7. The CDR3 is 17 amino acids. CDR3 sequence (DNA): TGTGCCACCAGCAGAGATGGGGCGGGAGGGGGTTACAATGAGCAGTTCTTA. Amino acids: CATSRDGAGGGYNEQFL.

The table lists this clonotype with many counts. This sequence joins TRBV10-3 and TRBJ2-5, with D perhaps TRBD2 (5 bases). This CDR3 is built from 13 residues. Trimming pared 7 bases from V and 4 bases from J, leaving 13 bases between. Germline lookup yields CDR1 ENHRY and CDR2 SYGVKD. In DNA, the CDR3 is TGTGCCATCATGGGGAGTGTGGGAGAGACCCAGTACTTC. Protein product: CAIMGSVGETQYF.

In its sample, this clonotype was seen many times. This chain uses TRBV5-1 with TRBJ2-7; tentatively, D is TRBD1 (5 bases). Trimming cost V 0 bases and J 2 bases, with 15 bases left between them. The CDR3 runs to 16 residues. Germline CDR1 and CDR2: SGHRS and YFSETQ. The CDR3 coding sequence is TGCGCCAGCAGCTTGGACCAGGGCCAGGCCGCCTACGAGCAGTACTTC. As protein: CASSLDQGQAAYEQYF. The full variable domain, rest sourced from reference TRBV5-1 and TRBJ2-7, is KAGVTQTPRYLIKTRGQQVTLSCSPISGHRSVSWYQQTPGQGLQFLFEYFSETQRNKGNFPGRFSGRQFSNSRSEMNVSTLELGDSALYLCASSLDQGQAAYEQYFGPGTRLTVT.

This clonotype appeared many times. This chain connects TRBV7-8 to TRBJ2-3; unclear D gene. This CDR3 region has 11 residues. CDR1 and CDR2 from the germline V gene are SGHVS and FQNEAQ. V lost 7 bases and J lost 6, with 8 bases in between. The CDR3 reads CASTSRDTQYF. CDR3 nucleotides: TGTGCCAGCACCAGCCGGGATACGCAGTATTTT.

This clonotype was seen only a few times. J is TRBJ2-6 and V is TRBV2; D remains unclear. CDR3 length: 12 amino acids. The germline V gene encodes CDR1 SNHLY and CDR2 FYNNEI. V lost 11 bases and J 1 base, leaving 6 bases between the germline ends. CDR3 loop: CARWSGANVLTF. The CDR3 DNA reads TGTGCCCGATGGTCTGGGGCCAACGTCCTGACTTTC.

As DNA, the CDR3 is TGCGCCAGCAGCCCCTTTGGGCCCCCAAACAATGAGCAGTTCTTC. This encodes CASSPFGPPNNEQFF. The J gene is TRBJ2-1, the V gene TRBV5-1; unclear D gene. The V end was cut by 4 bases, the J end by 5 bases, with 16 bases between. Germline loops: CDR1 SGHRS, CDR2 YFSETQ. The CDR3 is made up of 15 amino acids. The full variable domain, in which reference TRBV5-1 and TRBJ2-1 provide the parts outside the CDR3, is KAGVTQTPRYLIKTRGQQVTLSCSPISGHRSVSWYQQTPGQGLQFLFEYFSETQRNKGNFPGRFSGRQFSNSRSEMNVSTLELGDSALYLCASSPFGPPNNEQFFGPGTRLTVL.